The 19 T cell receptor beta chains presented below share a single source sample, sequenced in a study of radiotherapy plus CTLA-4 blockade in lung cancer. Profiled with immunoSEQ multiplex PCR; TCRdb holds only in-frame clones, not every one. The data show around 90,000 clones, with approximately 82% seen just once and 13% to 15% held by the top ten. Sequences were derived from peripheral blood, sampled from a patient treated with radiotherapy plus ipilimumab. The receptors here all came from a human donor with non-small cell lung cancer that progressed on radiotherapy plus ipilimumab.

The chain combines TRBV5-1 with TRBJ2-3; TRBD2 agrees at 14 bases. The length of the CDR3 is 17 residues. V lost 4 bases to trimming and J lost 2 bases; unmatched junction nucleotides: 6. Germline CDR1 is SGHRS and CDR2 is YFSETQ. CDR3 nucleotides: TGCGCCAGCAGCGATAGACTAGCGGGGGGGCCCACAGATACGCAGTATTTT. Protein: CASSDRLAGGPTDTQYF.

The gene calls are TRBV7-9 and TRBJ1-4; D perhaps matches TRBD1 (6 bases). The CDR3 sequence is 15 residues long. The V end lost 4 bases, the J end lost 13 bases, and 22 bases lay between the germline ends. Germline CDR1 and CDR2: SEHNR and FQNEAQ (reference sequence). The CDR3 loop reads CASSSALGGIQTLFF. The CDR3 DNA reads as TGTGCCAGCAGCTCCGCCCTAGGGGGGATTCAAACACTGTTTTTT. Drawing the rest from reference TRBV7-9 and TRBJ1-4, the complete variable domain is DTGVSQNPRHKITKRGQNVTFRCDPISEHNRLYWYRQTLGQGPEFLTYFQNEAQLEKSRLLSDRFSAERPKGSFSTLEIQRTEQGDSAMYLCASSSALGGIQTLFFGSGTQLSVL.

The V and J genes are TRBV9 and TRBJ2-3, with 12 nucleotides matching TRBD2. V trimming: 4 bases; J trimming: 0 bases; junction bases outside the gene matches: 3. The CDR3 is made up of 16 amino acids. Germline CDR1 reads SGDLS; CDR2 reads YYNGEE. CDR3 loop: CASSSGLAGSTDTQYF. The CDR3 bases are TGTGCCAGCAGCTCTGGACTAGCGGGGAGCACAGATACGCAGTATTTT.

J is TRBJ2-5 and V is TRBV5-1, with D possibly matching TRBD2 (5 bases). Germline V gene data show CDR1 as SGHRS and CDR2 as YFSETQ. The V and J ends lost 0 bases and 7 bases respectively, with 10 bases between them. The CDR3 has 13 amino acids. The DNA for the CDR3 is TGCGCCAGCAGCTTGGGGACTCCAACGACCCAGTACTTC. Translated: CASSLGTPTTQYF.

V is TRBV4-1 and J is TRBJ2-5, with a weak D call TRBD1 (6 bases). CDR1 MGHRA and CDR2 YSYEKL come from the germline V gene. The CDR3 is made up of 16 amino acids. V was trimmed by 5 bases and J by 1 base, leaving 17 bases between them. CDR3 residues: CASSRVSGHTQETQYF. The CDR3 coding sequence is TGCGCCAGCAGCAGGGTATCGGGACATACCCAAGAGACCCAGTACTTC.

This clone was counted a few times. The DNA of the CDR3 is TGTGCCAGCAGCCAGAACAGGGGAGAGACCCAGTACTTC. Residues: CASSQNRGETQYF. The V gene is TRBV5-5, the J gene TRBJ2-5, with 7 bases fitting TRBD1. CDR3 length equals 13 residues. Trimming at V came to 4 bases and at J to 4 bases, leaving 4 bases not matched to a gene. Per germline, CDR1 SGHKS and CDR2 YYEKEE (reference sequence).

This chain joins TRBV28 and TRBJ1-3, with D unclear. Germline CDR1 is MDHEN and CDR2 is SYDVKM. The CDR3 consists of 14 residues. V gave up 10 bases and J gave up 2 bases, with 15 bases separating them. The chain's CDR3 is CATQLVFPGNTIYF. DNA of the CDR3: TGTGCCACCCAGTTGGTGTTTCCTGGAAACACCATATATTTT.

V gene TRBV28 combines with J gene TRBJ1-1; D is unresolved. CDR3 length: 13 amino acids. V was pared by 7 bases and J by 6 bases, with 15 bases between. Looked up from germline, CDR1 is MDHEN and CDR2 is SYDVKM. The CDR3 sequence is CASILDPGAEAFF. The CDR3 DNA follows: TGTGCCAGCATCCTCGACCCAGGAGCTGAAGCTTTCTTT.

This clone was recorded a few times. This chain links TRBV27 with TRBJ2-7; 7 bases match TRBD1. After removal of 4 bases from V and 4 bases from J, the junction contained 10 bases not matched to a gene. Germline values: CDR1 MNHEY, CDR2 SMNVEV (reference sequence). This CDR3 comprises 15 residues. CDR3 amino acids: CASSSAPGQSYEQYF. CDR3 sequence (DNA): TGTGCCAGCAGTTCTGCACCGGGACAGAGTTACGAGCAGTACTTC.

This chain's CDR3 is CSVVVGGQGNGYTF. The CDR3 DNA reads TGCAGCGTTGTTGTGGGGGGACAGGGGAATGGCTACACCTTC. The chain combines TRBV29-1 with TRBJ1-2, with 10 bases identical to TRBD1. This CDR3 is built from 14 residues. V dropped 4 bases and J dropped 6; count of bases not matched to a gene: 8. From germline, CDR1 is SQVTM and CDR2 ANQGSEA.

This CDR3 reads CAACRDTSSYEQYF. CDR3 nucleotide sequence: TGTGCCGCCTGCCGGGACACCTCTTCCTACGAGCAGTACTTC. This chain connects TRBV10-3 to TRBJ2-7, with TRBD1 as a possible D gene (6 bases). V gave up 11 bases and J gave up 1 base, with 18 bases separating them. CDR1 and CDR2 from the germline V gene are ENHRY and SYGVKD. The length of the CDR3 is 14 residues.

The CDR3 DNA reads TGTGCCAGCAGCTTTGGGCAGAGGGGTGGCTACACCTTC. Amino acid sequence: CASSFGQRGGYTF. The rearrangement links TRBV27 to TRBJ1-2; TRBD1 is a possible D gene (5 bases). Between the trimmed V and J ends, which lost 6 bases and 7 bases, there was a span of 15 bases. The CDR3 length is 13 residues. Germline values: CDR1 MNHEY, CDR2 SMNVEV (reference sequence).

This clone came up a few times. The chain uses TRBV4-3 and TRBJ1-2; D unclear. V was clipped by 0 bases and J by 5 bases, with 10 bases between them. Germline assignment: CDR1 LGHNA and CDR2 YSLEER. CDR3 length: 14 residues. The CDR3 sequence is CASSQESRSYGYTF. CDR3 nucleotides: TGCGCCAGCAGCCAAGAGTCCAGGTCGTATGGCTACACCTTC.

The J gene is TRBJ1-2, the V gene TRBV6-1, with 10 bases matching TRBD1. The trim removed 7 bases at V and 8 bases at J, leaving 10 bases unmatched. CDR3 size: 14 residues. Per the germline V gene, CDR1 is MNHNS and CDR2 is SASEGT. In DNA, the CDR3 is TGTGCCAGCAACCCTGGGACAGGGGTGGGGGGCTACACCTTC. Amino acids: CASNPGTGVGGYTF.

The genes are TRBV5-1 and TRBJ1-3; D unclear. Trimming took off 1 base at V and 2 bases at J, with 7 bases between the two ends. CDR1 is SGHRS, CDR2 YFSETQ, per germline. CDR3 length: 14 residues. In nucleotides, the CDR3 is TGCGCCAGCAGCTTGCAGGCAACTGGAAACACCATATATTTT. It is translated as CASSLQATGNTIYF.

This rearrangement joins TRBV9 to TRBJ2-5; the D gene is possibly TRBD2 (8 bases). Germline CDR1 and CDR2: SGDLS and YYNGEE. With 0 bases removed from V and 5 bases from J, the gap between germline ends came to 14 bases. The CDR3 length is 15 residues. The CDR3 spells CASSVGTSRGETQYF. CDR3 in DNA: TGTGCCAGCAGCGTAGGGACTAGCAGGGGGGAGACCCAGTACTTC. The whole variable domain, filled in from reference TRBV9 and TRBJ2-5, reads DSGVTQTPKHLITATGQRVTLRCSPRSGDLSVYWYQQSLDQGLQFLIQYYNGEERAKGNILERFSAQQFPDLHSELNLSSLELGDSALYFCASSVGTSRGETQYFGPGTRLLVL.

The chain uses TRBV4-3 and TRBJ2-7; D is uncertain. Germline CDR1 and CDR2: LGHNA and YSLEER. This CDR3 is 13 amino acids long. Trimming took 0 bases from V and 6 from J, leaving 9 bases between them. The CDR3 reads CASSQDPLSEQYF. The CDR3 bases are TGCGCCAGCAGCCAAGACCCCCTTTCCGAGCAGTACTTC.

This clone was seen only a few times. This chain uses TRBV5-4 with TRBJ1-3; 9 bases line up with TRBD1. Per the germline V gene, CDR1 is SGHNT and CDR2 is YYREEE (reference sequence). The CDR3 extends over 14 amino acids. Trimming took 3 bases from V and 3 from J; bases not matched to a gene: 1. The CDR3 reads CASSSDRGGNTIYF. The DNA for the CDR3 is TGTGCCAGCAGCTCGGACAGGGGTGGAAACACCATATATTTT.

V usage is TRBV18 and J usage is TRBJ1-4, with unresolved D. This CDR3 is built from 16 residues. Germline V CDR1 and CDR2: KGHSH, LQKENI. The V gene lost 0 bases and the J gene lost 0 bases, with 8 bases spanning the gap. The CDR3 reads CASSPPVSATNEKLFF. The CDR3 DNA follows: TGTGCCAGCTCACCACCCGTCAGCGCAACTAATGAAAAACTGTTTTTT.